This T cell receptor beta chain was obtained from a study of beta chain features in type 1 diabetes. The CDR3 is made up of 16 amino acids. Germline CDR1 is KGHSH and CDR2 is LQKENI. Trimming shortened V by 3 bases and J by 4 bases, and 16 bases separated the two germline ends. This clone was seen a handful of times. Its matching antigen is unknown. Investigators reverse transcribed all isolated RNA, so they sequenced expressed TCRB transcripts. Naive, central memory and regulatory T cell samples came to a mean of approximately 3.6 million reads. Data came from immunoSEQ multiplex PCR; TCRdb stores just in-frame clones and leaves some out. The table records over 120,000 clones, about an eighth of them present only once. General study results and limits: Insertions were fewer and deletions more numerous at VDJ junctions in type 1 diabetes patients. There was a moderate but significant shortening of TCRB CDR3s in all four CD4+ subsets of Type 1 diabetes patients.

This TCR was sampled from a man aged 18-30 years with type 1 diabetes. V and J are TRBV18 and TRBJ1-5; D gene ambiguous. The sample was central memory CD4+ T cells from blood. The CDR3 nucleotides are TGTGCCAGCTCACCGTTGGGAGTCTCCAGGAATCAGCCCCAGCATTTT. Amino acid sequence: CASSPLGVSRNQPQHF.